The sequence of this TCR beta chain was determined in a study of tumor-infiltrating lymphocytes in primary liver carcinoma. Study-level information: Surgical resection served as treatment for the primary liver carcinoma of these patients. Study-level points and caveats: Since sampling was bulk and unsorted, CD4+ and CD8+ repertoires were not compared. Tumor-adjacent and tumor-blood pairs displayed less overlap than did pairs of tumor regions.

Alongside blood RNA obtained from unsorted whole blood, germline DNA was also extracted. To note about this clonotype: Its antigen is unknown. This may be a read error: a much more frequent sequence differs by one nucleotide.

From roughly 0.55 ug of total RNA, TCR beta-specific cDNA was reverse-transcribed using a constant-region primer. A slightly modified ARM-PCR protocol with three nested multiplex PCR rounds produced these TCR beta libraries. TCRdb re-derived calls from the multiplex PCR reads in MiXCR, one entry per CDR3 protein. This table holds almost 200,000 distinct CDR3 sequences, approximately 65% found once. This clonotype originated in an older woman with primary liver carcinoma and hepatitis B virus infection. The sample taken for sequencing was peripheral blood.

The CDR3 loop is CASARSGWLSGYTF. The CDR3 DNA follows: TGTGCCAGTGCTCGTTCCGGGTGGCTCAGTGGCTACACCTTC. The V gene is TRBV12-3 or TRBV12-4, the J gene TRBJ1-2, with no clear D. V gave up 9 bases and J gave up 7 bases, with 21 bases separating them. The CDR3 extends over 14 amino acids.